The 24 T cell receptor beta chains below all came from one sample that was sequenced in a study of T-cell memory formation after mild COVID-19. A single record per CDR3 protein comes from TCRdb applying MiXCR to the 5' RACE reads. Of roughly 550,000 distinct CDR3 sequences detected, about a fifth appear once; the ten largest clones hold approximately 12%. Specimen: PBMCs or a T cell subset sorted from them (not recorded which). Receptor source: an adult woman who had mild COVID-19 (a few samples of this study predate the infection). Cell type and time point are not known.

The table lists this clonotype with a few counts. The rearrangement links TRBV7-9 to TRBJ2-7; 14 nucleotides align to TRBD2. Germline CDR1 SEHNR, CDR2 FQNEAQ (reference sequence). The CDR3 contains 16 residues. The V segment lost 4 bases and the J segment 3 bases; nucleotides outside the gene matches: 5. CDR3 loop: CASSSGLAGVGYEQYF. CDR3 sequence (DNA): TGTGCCAGCAGCTCGGGACTAGCGGGAGTTGGCTACGAGCAGTACTTC.

The chain couples TRBV2 to TRBJ2-6, with a possible D match to TRBD1 (6 bases). The ends were cut back, 6 bases at V and 4 bases at J, with 13 bases in the middle. CDR3 size: 15 residues. In germline, CDR1 is SNHLY, CDR2 FYNNEI. The CDR3 is CASRQGESGANVLTF. CDR3 in DNA: TGTGCCAGCAGACAGGGAGAGTCAGGGGCCAACGTCCTGACTTTC.

This clonotype was recorded a few times. The chain employs TRBV7-2 and TRBJ2-2; D gene unclear. The CDR3 consists of 13 residues. V shed 4 bases and J shed 6 bases, with 9 bases lying between them. Germline V lookup: CDR1 SGHTA, CDR2 FQGNSA. The CDR3 spells CASSSAVPGELFF. CDR3 DNA: TGTGCCAGCAGCTCCGCGGTGCCCGGGGAGCTGTTTTTT.

There are a few counts of this clonotype. The CDR3 DNA is TGTGCCAGCAGTTACTCGACAGGGCGGGAGACCCAGTACTTC. Its protein product is CASSYSTGRETQYF. The chain employs TRBV6-6 and TRBJ2-5; TRBD1 matches at 7 bases. V was clipped by 0 bases and J by 5 bases; unmatched bases: 3. This CDR3 contains 14 residues. The V gene's germline CDR1 is MNHNY and CDR2 SVGAGI (reference sequence).

There are a few counts of this clonotype. V is TRBV20-1 and J is TRBJ2-7, with D maybe TRBD2 (6 bases). The germline V gene encodes CDR1 DFQATT and CDR2 SNEGSKA (reference sequence). The CDR3 has 15 amino acids. V shed 0 bases and J shed 4 bases, with 16 bases lying between them. The CDR3 protein is CSARDLAGPSYEQYF. In DNA, the CDR3 is TGCAGTGCTAGAGATTTGGCGGGACCGTCGTACGAGCAGTACTTC.

This sequence joins TRBV20-1 and TRBJ2-5; D remains unclear. Germline assignment: CDR1 DFQATT and CDR2 SNEGSKA (reference sequence). The CDR3 extends over 13 amino acids. V was trimmed by 3 bases and J by 2 bases, leaving 10 bases between them. The CDR3: CSASRQVQETQYF. The CDR3 nucleotides read TGCAGTGCTAGTCGGCAGGTGCAAGAGACCCAGTACTTC.

This clonotype was counted many times. The rearrangement links TRBV27 to TRBJ1-1; TRBD1 might be the D (6 bases). Germline values: CDR1 MNHEY, CDR2 SMNVEV (reference sequence). The germline V and J ends were trimmed by 3 bases and 4 bases, with 9 bases remaining between them. The CDR3 runs 13 residues. CDR3: CASSFRGSTEAFF. The CDR3 coding sequence is TGTGCCAGCAGTTTCAGGGGTAGCACTGAAGCTTTCTTT.

This clonotype occurred a few times. The chain couples TRBV7-9 to TRBJ2-1, with D perhaps matching TRBD2 (6 bases). This CDR3 is 15 amino acids long. Trimming took 0 bases from V and 3 from J, leaving 9 bases between them. From germline, CDR1 is SEHNR and CDR2 FQNEAQ (reference sequence). Here the CDR3 reads CASSLAGLHYNEQFF. The CDR3 nucleotides read TGTGCCAGCAGCTTAGCGGGACTGCACTACAATGAGCAGTTCTTC. The full variable domain, its missing parts supplied by reference TRBV7-9 and TRBJ2-1, is DTGVSQNPRHKITKRGQNVTFRCDPISEHNRLYWYRQTLGQGPEFLTYFQNEAQLEKSRLLSDRFSAERPKGSFSTLEIQRTEQGDSAMYLCASSLAGLHYNEQFFGPGTRLTVL.

This clonotype was observed a few times. The rearrangement joins TRBV29-1 to TRBJ1-2, with TRBD1 as a possible D gene (6 bases). Germline V gene data show CDR1 as SQVTM and CDR2 as ANQGSEA. The CDR3 has 14 residues. The germline V and J ends were trimmed by 7 bases and 4 bases, with 19 bases remaining between them. The CDR3 region is CSAGPGDEGYGYTF. Written as DNA, the CDR3 is TGCAGCGCCGGGCCAGGGGATGAAGGCTATGGCTACACCTTC. The full variable domain, in which reference TRBV29-1 and TRBJ1-2 provide the parts outside the CDR3, is SAVISQKPSRDICQRGTSLTIQCQVDSQVTMMFWYRQQPGQSLTLIATANQGSEATYESGFVIDKFPISRPNLTFSTLTVSNMSPEDSSIYLCSAGPGDEGYGYTFGSGTRLTVV.

CDR3 region: CASSMGQKSSYEQYF. The CDR3 DNA follows: TGTGCCAGCAGCATGGGACAGAAGAGCTCCTACGAGCAGTACTTC. The chain combines TRBV5-6 with TRBJ2-7; the match to TRBD1 covers 7 bases. V was pared by 4 bases and J by 0 bases, with 7 bases of the junction left unmatched. The CDR3 covers 15 residues. Germline values: CDR1 SGHDT, CDR2 YYEEEE.

The chain joins TRBV6-1 to TRBJ2-5; either TRBD1 or TRBD2 may fit D (5 bases each). Per germline, CDR1 MNHNS and CDR2 SASEGT. CDR3 length equals 13 residues. Between the trimmed V and J ends, which lost 10 bases and 5 bases, there was a span of 17 bases. CDR3 sequence (DNA): TGTGCCACCCGATGGGGGTTGGGGGAGACCCAGTACTTC. Encoded protein: CATRWGLGETQYF.

V usage is TRBV7-9 and J usage is TRBJ2-3; 7 bases are a match to TRBD1. The CDR3 contains 17 residues. Trimming cost V 5 bases and J 0 bases; bases outside gene matches: 11. Germline V lookup: CDR1 SEHNR, CDR2 FQNEAQ (reference sequence). The CDR3 DNA reads TGTGCCAGCAGCCCCGTTTGGGCAGGGGGAAGCACAGATACGCAGTATTTT. Its translation is CASSPVWAGGSTDTQYF.

The chain recombines TRBV6-5 with TRBJ2-7; TRBD1 matches at 8 bases. J lost 3 bases, V lost 0 bases, and 10 bases had no gene match. Germline CDR1 MNHEY, CDR2 SVGAGI. The CDR3 runs 17 residues. CDR3: CASSYSSFPGQGYEQYF. In DNA, the CDR3 is TGTGCCAGCAGTTACTCGTCTTTCCCAGGACAGGGCTACGAGCAGTACTTC.

This clonotype showed up just a few times. The rearrangement links TRBV5-1 to TRBJ2-7; possible D gene TRBD1, 5 bases. CDR3 length: 17 amino acids. Trimming took 4 bases from V and 6 from J, leaving 26 bases between them. Germline loops: CDR1 SGHRS, CDR2 YFSETQ. The CDR3 is CASSLSQSTASLGEQYF. The CDR3 DNA follows: TGCGCCAGCAGCCTTTCCCAGTCGACAGCATCGTTGGGCGAGCAGTACTTC. The full variable domain, completed using reference TRBV5-1 and TRBJ2-7, is KAGVTQTPRYLIKTRGQQVTLSCSPISGHRSVSWYQQTPGQGLQFLFEYFSETQRNKGNFPGRFSGRQFSNSRSEMNVSTLELGDSALYLCASSLSQSTASLGEQYFGPGTRLTVT.

The V call is TRBV4-1, the J call TRBJ2-6; the D call may be TRBD1 or TRBD2 (6 bases each). CDR3 length: 16 residues. V lost 0 bases and J lost 3, with 9 bases in between. Germline lookup yields CDR1 MGHRA and CDR2 YSYEKL. DNA for the CDR3: TGCGCCAGCAGCCAAGATGGGGGGCTTGGGGCCAACGTCCTGACTTTC. Protein product: CASSQDGGLGANVLTF.

V usage is TRBV6-5 and J usage is TRBJ2-7; D is perhaps TRBD1 (6 bases). This CDR3 has 14 amino acids. Germline CDR1 is MNHEY and CDR2 is SVGAGI. Between the trimmed V and J ends, which lost 6 bases and 0 bases, there was a span of 12 bases. CDR3 DNA sequence: TGTGCCAGCAGCAAGACAGGTGGCTCCTACGAGCAGTACTTC. Protein sequence: CASSKTGGSYEQYF.

In its sample, this clonotype was seen many times. V is TRBV14 and J is TRBJ2-7; 10 positions match TRBD1. V dropped 4 bases and J dropped 5; count of bases not matched to a gene: 5. The germline V gene has CDR1 SGHDN and CDR2 FVKESK. The length of the CDR3 is 14 residues. CDR3 sequence reads: CASSPRDRGDEQYF. CDR3 nucleotides: TGTGCCAGCAGCCCCCGGGACAGGGGCGACGAGCAGTACTTC.

This clonotype was observed at least ten times. The junction shows a germline mismatch at one end, possibly a read error. This chain connects TRBV5-1 to TRBJ2-1, with 9 nucleotides matching TRBD1. The germline gives CDR1 SGHRS, CDR2 YFSETQ. This CDR3 has 15 residues. The CDR3 region is CASSSTGGSYNEQFF. As DNA, the CDR3 is TGTGCCAGCAGCTCGACAGGGGGCTCCTACAATGAGCAGTTCTTC.

The sample holds a few counts of this clonotype. The chain joins TRBV11-2 to TRBJ1-2, with a tentative D call TRBD1 (6 bases). The germline gives CDR1 SGHAT, CDR2 FQNNGV. The V end lost 5 bases, the J end lost 2 bases, and 15 bases lay between the germline ends. The CDR3 covers 15 residues. As DNA, the CDR3 is TGTGCCAGCAGCGGTTACAGGGAAGGGAACTATGGCTACACCTTC. This sequence encodes CASSGYREGNYGYTF. Complete variable domain (other parts from reference TRBV11-2 and TRBJ1-2): EAGVAQSPRYKIIEKRQSVAFWCNPISGHATLYWYQQILGQGPKLLIQFQNNGVVDDSQLPKDRFSAERLKGVDSTLKIQPAKLEDSAVYLCASSGYREGNYGYTFGSGTRLTVV.

V and J are TRBV30 and TRBJ2-1, with 7 positions matching TRBD1. The CDR3 has 14 amino acids. Losses at the gene ends were 0 bases for V and 8 bases for J; bases not matched to a gene: 7. CDR1 and CDR2 from the germline V gene are GTSNPN and SVGIG (reference sequence). CDR3 sequence: CAWSVKGGWDEQFF. The CDR3 coding sequence is TGTGCCTGGAGTGTAAAAGGGGGCTGGGATGAGCAGTTCTTC.

This chain links TRBV28 with TRBJ2-1, with D maybe TRBD2 (6 bases). V lost 6 bases, J lost 4 bases, and 13 bases lay in between. Germline V gene lookup returns CDR1 MDHEN and CDR2 SYDVKM. The CDR3 sequence is 14 residues long. CDR3 residues: CASSVRDLYNEQFF. The DNA of the CDR3 is TGTGCCAGCAGCGTCCGGGACTTGTACAATGAGCAGTTCTTC.

This clonotype has only a few counts. This sequence joins TRBV7-9 and TRBJ2-1; 11 nucleotides align to TRBD2. The CDR3 runs 13 residues. CDR1 is SEHNR and CDR2 is FQNEAQ in the germline V gene (reference sequence). Trimming removed 8 bases from V and 10 bases from J; junction bases left unmatched: 7. CDR3 residues: CASLTSGGPEQFF. The CDR3 coding sequence is TGTGCCAGCCTTACTAGCGGGGGTCCAGAGCAGTTCTTC.

This clonotype was picked up many times. The J gene is TRBJ2-7, the V gene TRBV7-2; TRBD2 agrees at 11 bases. Germline V gives CDR1 SGHTA, CDR2 FQGNSA. This CDR3 comprises 15 residues. Trimming took 6 bases from V and 4 from J; bases not matched to a gene: 8. CDR3 bases: TGTGCCAGCAGAGTACATAGCGGGGGGGCTTACGAGCAGTACTTC. The encoded protein is CASRVHSGGAYEQYF.

Ten or more counts support this clonotype. The chain joins TRBV20-1 to TRBJ1-5; maybe TRBD1 (6 bases). The V end was cut by 1 base, the J end by 0 bases, with 13 bases between. CDR3 length: 16 amino acids. Germline-derived CDR1 and CDR2 are DFQATT and SNEGSKA (reference sequence). The CDR3 protein is CSARVRGLYSNQPQHF. In nucleotides, the CDR3 is TGCAGTGCTAGAGTCAGGGGACTATATAGCAATCAGCCCCAGCATTTT.